The 30 T cell receptor beta chains below come from one sample, sequenced in a study of T cell responses to AZD1222 COVID-19 vaccine. This table comes from immunoSEQ multiplex PCR, and its TCRdb copy is limited to in-frame clones, with some not included. The data contain about 130,000 clones, under 90% of them singletons. Sequencing was performed on peripheral blood, taken on day 0 of AZD1222 vaccination. These receptors were taken from an adult in good health.

This chain uses TRBV18 with TRBJ2-6; TRBD1 is a possible D gene (6 bases). V was shortened by 5 bases and J by 2 bases, with 13 bases between the two germline ends. Germline V CDR1 and CDR2: KGHSH, LQKENI. CDR3 size: 16 residues. CDR3 bases: TGTGCCAGCTCAAACCCCAGGGGCACTGGGGCCAACGTCCTGACTTTC. Translating it yields CASSNPRGTGANVLTF.

This clone appeared a single time. This chain uses TRBV9 with TRBJ2-2; the D is unclear. CDR1 is SGDLS, CDR2 YYNGEE, per germline. The length of the CDR3 is 17 residues. V was pared by 0 bases and J by 3 bases, with 15 bases between. CDR3 region: CASSVADVVWDTGELFF. CDR3 nucleotides: TGTGCCAGCAGCGTAGCCGATGTGGTGTGGGACACCGGGGAGCTGTTTTTT.

The V call is TRBV19, the J call TRBJ2-5; TRBD2 might be the D (5 bases). Germline-derived CDR1 and CDR2 are LNHDA and SQIVND (reference sequence). Trimming took off 3 bases at V and 5 bases at J, with 16 bases between the two ends. This CDR3 region has 15 residues. CDR3 sequence reads: CASSIEGRSRETQYF. The DNA of the CDR3 is TGTGCCAGTAGTATCGAGGGCAGGTCCCGTGAGACCCAGTACTTC.

This chain uses TRBV2 with TRBJ1-2; the match to TRBD1 covers 11 bases. Germline CDR1 SNHLY, CDR2 FYNNEI. V shed 7 bases and J 8 bases; nucleotides not matched to a gene: 12. The CDR3 runs 15 residues. The CDR3 DNA reads as TGTGCCAGCAAGGTAGTCGGGACAGGGGGTGGAGGCTACACCTTC. This translates into CASKVVGTGGGGYTF. The variable domain in full, completed from reference TRBV2 and TRBJ1-2, reads EPEVTQTPSHQVTQMGQEVILRCVPISNHLYFYWYRQILGQKVEFLVSFYNNEISEKSEIFDDQFSVERPDGSNFTLKIRSTKLEDSAMYFCASKVVGTGGGGYTFGSGTRLTVV.

The chain recombines TRBV27 with TRBJ2-7; D unresolved. Looked up from germline, CDR1 is MNHEY and CDR2 is SMNVEV (reference sequence). CDR3 length: 16 residues. V shed 5 bases and J shed 0 bases, with 17 bases lying between them. The CDR3 coding sequence is TGTGCCAGCAGTCAAGCTCGACCCGACGACTCCTACGAGCAGTACTTC. Translation gives CASSQARPDDSYEQYF.

This chain connects TRBV7-9 to TRBJ1-3; D possibly corresponds to TRBD1 (5 bases). CDR3 length: 15 residues. Trimming left V 0 bases short and J 4 bases short, with 10 bases between. Germline-derived CDR1 and CDR2 are SEHNR and FQNEAQ (reference sequence). The CDR3 reads CASSLAGAGGNTIYF. As DNA, the CDR3 is TGTGCCAGCAGCTTAGCAGGGGCCGGGGGAAACACCATATATTTT.

This clone appeared a single time. The chain couples TRBV28 to TRBJ2-7; D may correspond to TRBD1 or TRBD2 (5 bases each). Deletions cut 6 bases from V and 2 bases from J, with 17 bases between. Looked up from germline, CDR1 is MDHEN and CDR2 is SYDVKM. CDR3 size: 15 residues. The CDR3 nucleotides read TGTGCCAGCAGCCCCGGGACCCTAGACGCCTACGAGCAGTACTTC. This codes for CASSPGTLDAYEQYF.

The chain has TRBV12-5 and TRBJ2-1; D is possibly TRBD2 (5 bases). CDR1 is LGHNT and CDR2 is FRNRAP in the germline V gene. The CDR3 runs to 11 residues. The V end lost 1 base, the J end lost 15 bases, and 10 bases lay between the germline ends. The CDR3 nucleotides are TGTGCTAGTGGTTTGGCCGGGGTGCGGTTCTTC. Amino acids: CASGLAGVRFF.

The chain recombines TRBV10-3 with TRBJ1-1; D is unclear. There are 16 residues in the CDR3. V lost 6 bases and J lost 3, with 20 bases in between. The germline CDR1 and CDR2 sequences are ENHRY and SYGVKD. CDR3 amino acids: CAIRNSRSVLHTEAFF. In nucleotides, the CDR3 is TGTGCCATCAGGAACAGCCGTTCGGTTCTCCACACTGAAGCTTTCTTT.

The rearrangement uses TRBV7-8 and TRBJ2-7; a possible D gene is TRBD2 (7 bases). V lost 2 bases and J 5 bases, leaving 10 bases between the germline ends. Germline-derived CDR1 and CDR2 are SGHVS and FQNEAQ. CDR3 size: 13 residues. As DNA, the CDR3 is TGTGCCAGCAGCTTAAAGGGGGGGGACGAGCAGTACTTC. The encoded protein is CASSLKGGDEQYF. The full variable domain, with the rest looked up from reference TRBV7-8 and TRBJ2-7, is GAGVSQSPRYKVAKRGQDVALRCDPISGHVSLFWYQQALGQGPEFLTYFQNEAQLDKSGLPSDRFFAERPEGSVSTLKIQRTQQEDSAVYLCASSLKGGDEQYFGPGTRLTVT.

The CDR3: CAISRDQNTGELFF. The CDR3 region has the DNA TGTGCCATCAGTCGGGACCAAAACACCGGGGAGCTGTTTTTT. The rearrangement joins TRBV10-3 to TRBJ2-2; tentatively, D is TRBD1 or TRBD2 (5 bases each). Germline CDR1 ENHRY, CDR2 SYGVKD. The CDR3 is 14 residues long. V was clipped by 5 bases and J by 2 bases, with 9 bases between them.

This clone appeared a few times. The rearrangement links TRBV6-5 to TRBJ1-6; D is unclear. V was cut by 5 bases and J by 0 bases, with 11 bases left in between. Germline assignment: CDR1 MNHEY and CDR2 SVGAGI. The CDR3 consists of 16 residues. For the CDR3, the DNA is TGTGCCAGCAGTAACTACGGGGACTCCTATAATTCACCCCTCCACTTT. Translating it yields CASSNYGDSYNSPLHF.

This chain joins TRBV14 and TRBJ2-7, with a possible D match to TRBD1 (5 bases). This CDR3 is built from 18 residues. Germline loops: CDR1 SGHDN, CDR2 FVKESK. Trimming took off 0 bases at V and 3 bases at J, with 21 bases between the two ends. The CDR3 DNA follows: TGTGCCAGCAGCCAAGATACAGGCATTCCCGGATTTGACTACGAGCAGTACTTC. Amino acids: CASSQDTGIPGFDYEQYF. The full variable domain, rest sourced from reference TRBV14 and TRBJ2-7, is EAGVTQFPSHSVIEKGQTVTLRCDPISGHDNLYWYRRVMGKEIKFLLHFVKESKQDESGMPNNRFLAERTGGTYSTLKVQPAELEDSGVYFCASSQDTGIPGFDYEQYFGPGTRLTVT.

This clone was seen a handful of times. This sequence joins TRBV27 and TRBJ2-7, with D tentatively TRBD1 or TRBD2 (5 bases each). The CDR3 length is 12 residues. V gave up 7 bases and J gave up 5 bases, with 12 bases separating them. Germline-derived CDR1 and CDR2 are MNHEY and SMNVEV (reference sequence). The CDR3 protein is CASIGTLDEQYF. The CDR3 coding sequence is TGTGCCAGCATAGGGACCCTCGACGAGCAGTACTTC.

This chain uses TRBV14 with TRBJ2-3; D unresolved. With 1 base removed from V and 8 bases from J, the gap between germline ends came to 7 bases. The CDR3 extends over 12 amino acids. Germline-derived CDR1 and CDR2 are SGHDN and FVKESK. In nucleotides, the CDR3 is TGTGCCAGCAGCCAAGCTTTTGGTACGCAGTATTTT. This codes for CASSQAFGTQYF.

The chain carries TRBV6-5 and TRBJ1-4, with TRBD1 matching 8 bases. The germline CDR1 and CDR2 sequences are MNHEY and SVGAGI. The length of the CDR3 is 14 residues. With V trimmed by 6 bases and J by 5 bases, 5 bases remained unmatched. The CDR3 loop reads CASSRTGRNEKLFF. CDR3 DNA sequence: TGTGCCAGCAGCAGGACAGGGCGGAATGAAAAACTGTTTTTT.

The chain couples TRBV6-1 to TRBJ1-1, with 7 bases aligning to TRBD1. The V segment lost 2 bases and the J segment 1 base; nucleotides outside the gene matches: 4. Germline loops: CDR1 MNHNS, CDR2 SASEGT. The CDR3 has 15 residues. CDR3 loop: CASSETGTANTEAFF. Here the CDR3 DNA reads TGTGCCAGCAGTGAAACCGGGACAGCGAACACTGAAGCTTTCTTT.

The chain combines TRBV10-1 with TRBJ2-1; possibly TRBD2 for D (7 bases). Germline CDR1 reads WNHNN; CDR2 reads SYGVQD (reference sequence). The CDR3 consists of 12 residues. V was cut by 3 bases and J by 12 bases, with 12 bases left in between. The CDR3 is CASSEQGGGQFF. The CDR3 bases are TGCGCCAGCAGTGAACAGGGCGGGGGGCAGTTCTTC.

The chain is built from TRBV27 and TRBJ1-2, with D possibly TRBD1 on 5 matching bases. Trimming stripped 2 bases from V and 2 bases from J, with 9 bases between. This CDR3 contains 14 residues. The germline V gene encodes CDR1 MNHEY and CDR2 SMNVEV (reference sequence). CDR3 sequence reads: CASSLRDENYGYTF. DNA of the CDR3: TGTGCCAGCAGTTTAAGGGACGAGAACTATGGCTACACCTTC.

This chain uses TRBV27 with TRBJ1-5, with D tentatively TRBD1 (5 bases). V was shortened by 2 bases and J by 4 bases, with 9 bases between the two germline ends. The germline V gene has CDR1 MNHEY and CDR2 SMNVEV (reference sequence). CDR3 size: 14 residues. CDR3 coding DNA: TGTGCCAGCAGTTTAACCAGGGAAAATCAGCCCCAGCATTTT. Translating it yields CASSLTRENQPQHF.

J is TRBJ1-2 and V is TRBV6-5; tentatively, D is TRBD1 (6 bases). CDR3 length: 14 residues. Germline CDR1 is MNHEY and CDR2 is SVGAGI. V lost 6 bases and J 4 bases, leaving 15 bases between the germline ends. CDR3 sequence reads: CASSIRSDSYGYTF. The CDR3 DNA reads TGTGCCAGCAGCATTAGATCGGACAGCTATGGCTACACCTTC.

This clone turned up a few times. The CDR3 here is CASSVDPETRYEQYF. The CDR3 DNA reads TGTGCCAGCAGCGTAGACCCGGAGACTCGCTACGAGCAGTACTTC. The chain carries TRBV9 and TRBJ2-7; no definite D call. Germline-derived CDR1 and CDR2 are SGDLS and YYNGEE. The CDR3 runs to 15 residues. Between the trimmed V and J ends, which lost 0 bases and 3 bases, there was a span of 13 bases.

The chain couples TRBV18 to TRBJ1-2, with 10 bases aligning to TRBD1. Losses at the gene ends were 6 bases for V and 8 bases for J; bases not matched to a gene: 9. Germline V gives CDR1 KGHSH, CDR2 LQKENI. This CDR3 spans 14 amino acids. The CDR3 sequence: CASSPGQGQQGYTF. DNA for the CDR3: TGTGCCAGCTCCCCGGGACAGGGGCAACAGGGCTACACCTTC. Full variable domain (rest looked up from reference TRBV18 and TRBJ1-2): NAGVMQNPRHLVRRRGQEARLRCSPMKGHSHVYWYRQLPEEGLKFMVYLQKENIIDESGMPKERFSAEFPKEGPSILRIQQVVRGDSAAYFCASSPGQGQQGYTFGSGTRLTVV.

Comment on this clone: Mismatch with germline at one junction end may stem from a read error. The chain recombines TRBV7-7 with TRBJ2-5; D perhaps matches TRBD2 (5 bases). The V gene's germline CDR1 is SSHAT and CDR2 FNYEAQ (reference sequence). The CDR3 contains 13 residues. In DNA, the CDR3 is TGTGCTAGCAGCTTATCCGGGGAGCAGACCCAGTACTTC. It is translated as CASSLSGEQTQYF.

V gene TRBV18 combines with J gene TRBJ1-1; D is unresolved. CDR1 and CDR2 from the germline V gene are KGHSH and LQKENI. V gave up 2 bases and J gave up 3 bases, with 19 bases separating them. The CDR3 is 17 amino acids. The CDR3 sequence is CASSPEGRPARDTEAFF. The CDR3, as DNA: TGTGCCAGCTCACCAGAGGGTCGGCCCGCTCGGGACACTGAAGCTTTCTTT.

The sample holds one count of this clone. This chain connects TRBV7-2 to TRBJ2-2, with a tentative D call TRBD2 (6 bases). Germline assignment: CDR1 SGHTA and CDR2 FQGNSA. The length of the CDR3 is 14 residues. V lost 1 base, J lost 4 bases, and 7 bases lay in between. The CDR3 DNA sequence: TGTGCCAGCAGCTTAGGACTAGGCACCGGGGAGCTGTTTTTT. Translating it yields CASSLGLGTGELFF.

V is TRBV6-4 and J is TRBJ1-5; D unresolved. The germline V and J ends were trimmed by 0 bases and 2 bases, with 14 bases remaining between them. The CDR3 has 17 amino acids. Germline V lookup: CDR1 MRHNA, CDR2 SNTAGT. CDR3 in DNA: TGTGCCAGCAGTGACTCGAGGCGACCGCGGGGCAATCAGCCCCAGCATTTT. It translates to CASSDSRRPRGNQPQHF.

The chain combines TRBV5-8 with TRBJ1-2; D is uncertain. The CDR3 is 12 residues long. Germline V gene lookup returns CDR1 SGHTS and CDR2 YDEGEE. The V end lost 5 bases, the J end lost 5 bases, and 10 bases lay between the germline ends. The CDR3 loop is CASSPLDYGYTF. CDR3 bases: TGTGCCAGCAGTCCCCTGGATTATGGCTACACCTTC.

The V call is TRBV4-1, the J call TRBJ2-7, with D possibly being TRBD1 or TRBD2 (6 bases each). V lost 9 bases and J lost 6, with 15 bases in between. CDR3 length: 12 residues. The germline V gene encodes CDR1 MGHRA and CDR2 YSYEKL. Here the CDR3 reads CASESKGGEQYF. Here the CDR3 DNA reads TGCGCCAGTGAGTCAAAGGGGGGCGAGCAGTACTTC.

The chain is built from TRBV2 and TRBJ1-5; D possibly corresponds to TRBD1 (5 bases). The CDR3 is 14 amino acids. Trimming left V 6 bases short and J 6 bases short, with 15 bases between. The germline CDR1 and CDR2 sequences are SNHLY and FYNNEI. CDR3 residues: CASRNGGLGQPQHF. CDR3 nucleotide sequence: TGTGCCAGCAGGAACGGGGGACTGGGTCAGCCCCAGCATTTT.